These 32 T cell receptor beta chains originate from one sample sequenced in a study of T cells expressing NK-cell markers. Following a re-call of the 5' RACE reads, TCRdb has one entry per CDR3 protein and lacks DNA. The sample table sets out some 600,000 distinct CDR3 sequences. Source material: blood T cells: a sorted CD56 or NKG2C T cell subset, CD4+ or CD8+ T cells, or bulk PBMC T cells (not recorded which). The receptors originated from a man aged 18 to 30 in good health.

This chain links TRBV12-3 or TRBV12-4 with TRBJ2-6. This CDR3 region has 15 residues. The CDR3 loop is CASSLGFTGANVLTF.

The gene calls are TRBV9 and TRBJ1-1. The germline V gene encodes CDR1 SGDLS and CDR2 YYNGEE. The CDR3 sequence is 11 residues long. This CDR3 reads CASSTGREAFF.

The CDR3 spells CASSPSRGGEQFF. The chain uses TRBV7-7 and TRBJ2-1. The CDR3 is 13 amino acids. The germline gives CDR1 SSHAT, CDR2 FNYEAQ (reference sequence). Together with reference TRBV7-7 and TRBJ2-1, the CDR3 gives the full variable domain: GAGVSQSPRYKVTKRGQDVTLRCDPISSHATLYWYQQALGQGPEFLTYFNYEAQPDKSGLPSDRFSAERPEGSISTLTIQRTEQRDSAMYRCASSPSRGGEQFFGPGTRLTVL.

CDR3 residues: CASSLTGDRTDTQYF. V usage is TRBV12-3 or TRBV12-4 and J usage is TRBJ2-3; TCRdb outputs TRBD1, but without DNA this stays unchecked. The CDR3 runs to 15 residues.

The J gene is TRBJ1-2, the V gene TRBV11-2. The CDR3 contains 13 residues. Germline values: CDR1 SGHAT, CDR2 FQNNGV. The CDR3: CASSLVVDAGYTF.

This rearrangement joins TRBV5-5 to TRBJ1-5; no DNA is available, so the TRBD1 call from TCRdb remains unchecked. Per the germline V gene, CDR1 is SGHKS and CDR2 is YYEKEE (reference sequence). The CDR3 extends over 16 amino acids. The CDR3 reads CASSFSMGAGNQPQHF.

This chain uses TRBV4-2 with TRBJ2-3; as DNA is missing, the TRBD1 call by TCRdb cannot be tested. Germline CDR1 reads LGHNA; CDR2 reads YNFKEQ. The CDR3 is 16 residues long. The chain's CDR3 is CASSQDPQGSTDTQYF.

The chain joins TRBV3-1 to TRBJ2-1; TCRdb designates TRBD2, a call that cannot be tested without DNA. Germline lookup yields CDR1 LGHDT and CDR2 YNNKEL (reference sequence). This CDR3 has 20 residues. The CDR3 reads CASSLWTSGRFKWAYNEQFF.

The V and J genes are TRBV6-1 and TRBJ2-3; TCRdb's D call, TRBD1, is unchecked because there is no DNA. Germline V gene lookup returns CDR1 MNHNS and CDR2 SASEGT. The CDR3 totals 17 residues. CDR3 in amino acids: CASSEAEQGYGTDTQYF.

V is TRBV4-2 and J is TRBJ2-1; the D call of TRBD2 rests on TCRdb alone, since no DNA is present to check it. CDR1 is LGHNA and CDR2 is YNFKEQ in the germline V gene. The CDR3 consists of 21 residues. The CDR3 sequence is CASSHIPLLAGGPSAYNEQFF.

The chain uses TRBV7-9 and TRBJ2-3; there is no DNA to check the TCRdb D call of TRBD1. Germline loops: CDR1 SEHNR, CDR2 FQNEAQ (reference sequence). The CDR3 has 15 residues. CDR3 sequence: CASSYSGGSTDTQYF.

The V and J genes are TRBV11-2 and TRBJ2-1; without DNA, the TCRdb call of TRBD2 cannot be checked. This CDR3 region has 20 residues. Per germline, CDR1 SGHAT and CDR2 FQNNGV. CDR3 protein: CASSLWRGLAGGPKRAEQFF.

V usage is TRBV7-2 and J usage is TRBJ1-6; TCRdb calls TRBD1, which cannot be checked without DNA. Germline V gives CDR1 SGHTA, CDR2 FQGNSA. The length of the CDR3 is 16 residues. This CDR3 reads CASSPMGQSYNSPLHF.

The chain employs TRBV5-1 and TRBJ2-1; the TCRdb call, TRBD1, lacks DNA for checking. This CDR3 spans 16 amino acids. Germline CDR1 and CDR2: SGHRS and YFSETQ. The CDR3: CASSLGTGVSYNEQFF.

The chain has TRBV3-1 and TRBJ2-2; TCRdb indicates TRBD1, and absent DNA this call remains unverified. CDR1 LGHDT and CDR2 YNNKEL come from the germline V gene (reference sequence). There are 17 residues in the CDR3. The CDR3 is CASSQVSGGKTVGELFF.

The chain combines TRBV6-5 with TRBJ1-6; TCRdb outputs TRBD1, but without DNA this stays unchecked. Germline V gene sequence: CDR1 MNHEY, CDR2 SVGAGI. CDR3 length: 16 amino acids. CDR3 region: CASSPRTGGRNSPLHF.

V usage is TRBV12-3 or TRBV12-4 and J usage is TRBJ2-7; TCRdb outputs TRBD2, but without DNA this stays unchecked. The CDR3 sequence is 13 residues long. This CDR3 reads CASSLFPSHEQYF.

The rearrangement joins TRBV6-1 to TRBJ1-5; TCRdb reports TRBD1, a call that lacks DNA to check it against. The CDR3 consists of 15 residues. Looked up from germline, CDR1 is MNHNS and CDR2 is SASEGT. CDR3 region: CASSEMTGGDQPQHF.

The V call is TRBV12-3 or TRBV12-4, the J call TRBJ2-1; TCRdb's assignment of TRBD2 cannot be checked, as there is no DNA. CDR3 length: 15 amino acids. CDR3 loop: CASSLTGTFYNEQFF.

The CDR3: CSAHREGYGYTF. The J gene is TRBJ1-2, the V gene TRBV29-1. Germline lookup yields CDR1 SQVTM and CDR2 ANQGSEA. The CDR3 extends over 12 amino acids. Full variable domain (missing parts from reference TRBV29-1 and TRBJ1-2): SAVISQKPSRDICQRGTSLTIQCQVDSQVTMMFWYRQQPGQSLTLIATANQGSEATYESGFVIDKFPISRPNLTFSTLTVSNMSPEDSSIYLCSAHREGYGYTFGSGTRLTVV.

The CDR3 spells CASSLAGGFTEAFF. The chain recombines TRBV5-1 with TRBJ1-1; TCRdb names TRBD1, which stays unverified in the absence of DNA. This CDR3 is 14 amino acids long. The germline gives CDR1 SGHRS, CDR2 YFSETQ.

CDR3 sequence reads: CASSFQPLEGEQYF. The rearrangement links TRBV6-5 to TRBJ2-7; there is no DNA to check the TCRdb D call of TRBD2. CDR3 length: 14 residues. Looked up from germline, CDR1 is MNHEY and CDR2 is SVGAGI.

This sequence joins TRBV7-8 and TRBJ2-7; TCRdb selects TRBD1, and the lack of DNA leaves this call unchecked. The CDR3 spans 14 residues. CDR1 and CDR2 from the germline V gene are SGHVS and FQNEAQ. The CDR3 protein is CASGREGATYEQYF.

The chain carries TRBV10-3 and TRBJ2-1; no DNA is available, so the TRBD1 call from TCRdb remains unchecked. CDR1 ENHRY and CDR2 SYGVKD come from the germline V gene. The CDR3 covers 15 residues. This CDR3 reads CAIEAGRFSLSEQFF.

The rearrangement joins TRBV9 to TRBJ2-2; the TCRdb D gene call, TRBD1, has no DNA to confirm it. CDR3 length: 18 residues. Germline assignment: CDR1 SGDLS and CDR2 YYNGEE. CDR3 protein: CASSYSHWGQGFTGELFF.

V and J are TRBV3-1 and TRBJ2-7; TCRdb gives TRBD1 as the D gene, but with no DNA this cannot be confirmed. Germline values: CDR1 LGHDT, CDR2 YNNKEL (reference sequence). CDR3 length: 16 amino acids. CDR3 loop: CASSQSTGPIYYEQYF.

This chain links TRBV5-4 with TRBJ2-1; the TCRdb call, TRBD1, lacks DNA for checking. Germline V CDR1 and CDR2: SGHNT, YYREEE (reference sequence). The CDR3 spans 13 residues. The CDR3 loop reads CASRQGVGNEQFF.

The chain has TRBV27 and TRBJ2-3; TCRdb's D call of TRBD1 is untestable without DNA. Germline V lookup: CDR1 MNHEY, CDR2 SMNVEV (reference sequence). This CDR3 has 15 residues. The chain's CDR3 is CASSQNVHPTDTQYF.

The chain carries TRBV5-6 and TRBJ2-5; checking the TCRdb D call of TRBD2 is not possible without DNA. The CDR3 covers 17 residues. Germline V gene lookup returns CDR1 SGHDT and CDR2 YYEEEE. The chain's CDR3 is CASSFRGGSPLQETQYF.

The chain carries TRBV10-3 and TRBJ1-5; the TRBD1 assignment by TCRdb is unverifiable without DNA. The CDR3 length is 15 residues. Germline CDR1 is ENHRY and CDR2 is SYGVKD. The CDR3 loop reads CAISFSGASNQPQHF.

V gene TRBV4-2 combines with J gene TRBJ2-5; the D gene TCRdb calls, TRBD1, cannot be checked with no DNA. The germline gives CDR1 LGHNA, CDR2 YNFKEQ. The CDR3 is made up of 14 amino acids. CDR3 region: CASSQDGAGKTQYF.

This chain joins TRBV7-6 and TRBJ2-2; TCRdb gives TRBD2 as the D gene, but with no DNA this cannot be confirmed. Looked up from germline, CDR1 is SGHVS and CDR2 is FNYEAQ. The CDR3 has 14 residues. The CDR3 loop reads CASSFGLAGGELFF.